This TCR beta chain is from a study of shared clonotypes between healthy human individuals (dated by TCRdb to about 2020). With regard to the full study: The cohort included a few men and two women between 18 and 49 years of age. Leukapheresis yielded between about 0.94 and 10 billion PBMCs per donor. Blood TCR repertoires of about five healthy adults were deeply sequenced to estimate repertoire size and the extent of clonotype sharing between individuals. For each donor, CD4 naive and CD4 memory were each run on three plates, CD8 naive on two plates, and CD8 memory on one plate. Different laboratories and diverse techniques were used to prepare libraries and sequence TCR repertoires, to increase sequencing depth and limit assay-specific biases. Results and caveats for the whole study, not just this receptor: Rarefaction of sorted-subset datasets indicated incomplete sequencing despite the large sequencing depth. Pairwise subsampling indicated that sequencing depth was expected to affect the degree of clonotype sharing among donors. Because the study included only a small number of donors, the genetic and exposure-history diversity represented was limited. Sampling was limited to blood, and TCR repertoires in tissue likely differ from TCR repertoires in blood. Naive subsets generally had larger estimated clonotype richness than memory subsets. Across a few donors, 5% to 6% of naive CD4, 3% to 3.5% of naive CD8, about 2.3% of memory CD4, and approximately 0.4% of memory CD8 clonotypes were shared. Higher generation probabilities were observed for clonotypes shared by all four sorted-subset donors than for non-shared clonotypes.

Using the deep immunoSEQ assay, TCR CDR3 regions were amplified from genomic DNA by multiplex PCR. Extracted genomic DNA from each cell subset was distributed evenly across all wells of several immunoSEQ 96-well plates, and each plate was treated as a replicate. For sorted subsets, each replicate PCR was loaded with 200 ng genomic DNA, equivalent to 30,000 or so T cell genomes. Purified libraries were measured with a Qubit 3.0 fluorometer, size-checked on a Bioanalyzer 2100, and measured again with the KAPA Library Quantification kit. Every immunoSEQ 96-well plate was sequenced on a separate single-read 150-cycle Illumina NextSeq 550 flow cell. Per the source publication's procedure: Because the immunoSEQ output included only junctional sequences and no quality scores, the filtering could not be the same as the filtering used for full-length reads. To assign V/J genes and CDR3, sequences were annotated against IMGT germline references using PyIR, a Python wrapper for IgBLAST v1.9. Reads with weak V/J assignments (E-value above 1e-6), missing CDR3, stop codons, out-of-frame junctions, or ambiguous translated residues were removed. V3J clonotypes were defined as sequences sharing an identical inferred V gene, J gene, and CDR3 amino acid sequence. The percentage overlap between two repertoires was calculated by dividing the number of shared unique clonotypes by the size of the smaller repertoire. Repertoire richness was assessed with RTK rarefaction, the Chao1 estimator, and Recon v2.1 estimates of unobserved clonotypes. OLGA was used to compute generation probabilities for all TCRbeta clonotypes that the gDNA method yielded from several donors. TCRdb re-hosts the immuneACCESS table, in-frame sequences only. Its copies lack some clones; in the studies checked, an unresolved V gene accounts for under half of them, and the cause for the rest is not known. V and J calls and clone size are copied from that table; D and trimming were computed from the DNA. Across this sample there are some 2 million clones, with roughly 95% seen only once. The ten largest clonotypes hold approximately 1.2% of the sample.

To note about this clone: No cognate antigen has been identified for it. Per-nucleotide qualities are absent, and no much larger clonotype sits a single base away.

For the CD8 naive samples, CD45RO-negative cells were positively selected for CCR7, yielding a CD45RA+CCR7+ population from which TemRA cells were excluded. The donors were healthy, HIV-negative adults who had no recently reported acute infections or vaccinations. Every donor was a Caucasian adult residing in Nashville, Tennessee, USA. Blood was obtained by leukapheresis, after which PBMCs were separated by Ficoll-Histopaque density gradient centrifugation and cryopreserved in liquid nitrogen vapor phase. Analytical flow cytometry was used to check the purity and quantity of every magnetically sorted T cell population. Genomic DNA was isolated from every sorted fraction and measured by UV absorbance on a Nanodrop 2000c. Counted from cysteine to phenylalanine, this CDR3 has 13 amino acids. CDR3 DNA is the only sequence kept; it has 39 bases, read in frame from the first base. V loses 2 bases of germline sequence and J loses 4 bases, and the interval between the two ends is 8 bases. From a lookup of the germline V gene (reference sequence), CDR1 and CDR2 are PRHDT and FYEKMQ.

The receptor was isolated from a man between 18 and 35 years old in good health. This chain is built from TRBV13 and TRBJ1-1; no D segment can be confidently identified. Material for sequencing was naive CD8+ T cells sorted from blood. In light of the paper, this sample's cell subset or site label describes: CD45RA+CCR7+. The CDR3 protein is CASSLLRFTEAFF. The DNA sequence reads TGTGCCAGCAGCTTACTTCGGTTCACTGAAGCTTTCTTT.